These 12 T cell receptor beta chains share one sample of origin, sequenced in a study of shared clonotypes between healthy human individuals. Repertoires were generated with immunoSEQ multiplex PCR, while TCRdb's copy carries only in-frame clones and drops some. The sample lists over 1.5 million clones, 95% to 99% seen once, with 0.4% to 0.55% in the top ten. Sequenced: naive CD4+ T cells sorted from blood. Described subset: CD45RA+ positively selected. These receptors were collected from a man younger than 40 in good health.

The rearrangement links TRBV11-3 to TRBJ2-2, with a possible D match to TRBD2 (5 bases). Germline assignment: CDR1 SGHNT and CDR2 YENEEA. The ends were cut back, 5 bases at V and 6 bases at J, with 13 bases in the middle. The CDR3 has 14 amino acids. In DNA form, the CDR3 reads TGTGCCAGCAGCCCCGGGGTCGGTCCCGGGGAGCTGTTTTTT. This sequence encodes CASSPGVGPGELFF.

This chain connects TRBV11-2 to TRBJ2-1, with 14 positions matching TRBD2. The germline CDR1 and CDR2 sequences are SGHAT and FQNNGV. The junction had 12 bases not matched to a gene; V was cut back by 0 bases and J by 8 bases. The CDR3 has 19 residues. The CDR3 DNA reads TGTGCCAGCAGCTTAGACCACCGACTAGCGGGAGGGACACGGCATGAGCAGTTCTTC. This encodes CASSLDHRLAGGTRHEQFF. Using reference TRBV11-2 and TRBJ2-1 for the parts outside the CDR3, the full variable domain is EAGVAQSPRYKIIEKRQSVAFWCNPISGHATLYWYQQILGQGPKLLIQFQNNGVVDDSQLPKDRFSAERLKGVDSTLKIQPAKLEDSAVYLCASSLDHRLAGGTRHEQFFGPGTRLTVL.

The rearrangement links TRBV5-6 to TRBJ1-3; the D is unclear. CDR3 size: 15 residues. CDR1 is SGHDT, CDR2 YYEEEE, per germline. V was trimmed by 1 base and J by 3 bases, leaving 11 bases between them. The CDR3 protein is CASSLPAGSGNTIYF. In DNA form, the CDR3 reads TGTGCCAGCAGCTTGCCGGCAGGAAGTGGAAACACCATATATTTT.

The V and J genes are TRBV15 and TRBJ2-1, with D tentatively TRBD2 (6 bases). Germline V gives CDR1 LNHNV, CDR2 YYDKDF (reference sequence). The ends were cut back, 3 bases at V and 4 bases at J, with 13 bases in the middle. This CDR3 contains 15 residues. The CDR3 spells CATSSGRLIYNEQFF. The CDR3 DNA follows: TGTGCCACCAGCAGCGGGAGACTGATTTACAATGAGCAGTTCTTC.

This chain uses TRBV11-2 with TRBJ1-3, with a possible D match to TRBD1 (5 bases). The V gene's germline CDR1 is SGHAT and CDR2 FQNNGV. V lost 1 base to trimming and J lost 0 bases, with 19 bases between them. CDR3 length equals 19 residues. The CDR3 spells CASSLAFFGDRNSGNTIYF. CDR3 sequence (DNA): TGTGCCAGCAGCTTAGCGTTTTTTGGGGACCGAAACTCTGGAAACACCATATATTTT.

CDR3 DNA sequence: TGTGCCACCAGCAGCCGGGACCTTAGTATGGGCGAGCAGTACTTC. It is translated as CATSSRDLSMGEQYF. This rearrangement joins TRBV15 to TRBJ2-7, with D perhaps TRBD1 or TRBD2 (5 bases each). The CDR3 spans 15 residues. Germline CDR1 is LNHNV and CDR2 is YYDKDF (reference sequence). The germline V and J ends were trimmed by 3 bases and 6 bases, with 18 bases remaining between them.

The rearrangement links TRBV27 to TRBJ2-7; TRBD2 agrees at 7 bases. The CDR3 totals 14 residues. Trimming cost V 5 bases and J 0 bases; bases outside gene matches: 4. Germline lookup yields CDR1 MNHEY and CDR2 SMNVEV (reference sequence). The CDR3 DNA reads TGTGCCAGCAGTGTGCGGGAGAGCTCCTACGAGCAGTACTTC. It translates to CASSVRESSYEQYF.

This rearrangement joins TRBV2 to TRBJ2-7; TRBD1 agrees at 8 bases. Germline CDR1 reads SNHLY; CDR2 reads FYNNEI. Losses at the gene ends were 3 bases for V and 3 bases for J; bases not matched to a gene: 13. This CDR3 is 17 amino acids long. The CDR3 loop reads CASSEWFVGQGNYEQYF. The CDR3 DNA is TGTGCCAGCAGTGAGTGGTTTGTAGGACAGGGAAACTACGAGCAGTACTTC.

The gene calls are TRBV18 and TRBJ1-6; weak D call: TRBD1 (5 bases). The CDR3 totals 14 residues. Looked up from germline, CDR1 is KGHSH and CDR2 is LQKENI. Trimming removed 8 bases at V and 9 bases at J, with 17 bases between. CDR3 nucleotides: TGTGCCAGCGGGGGATATAGTTCCGGTTCACCCCTCCACTTT. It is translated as CASGGYSSGSPLHF.

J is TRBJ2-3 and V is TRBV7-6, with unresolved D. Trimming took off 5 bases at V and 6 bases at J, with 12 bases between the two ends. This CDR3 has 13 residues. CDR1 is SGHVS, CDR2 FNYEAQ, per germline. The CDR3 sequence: CASSQVLGDTQYF. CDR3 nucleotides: TGTGCCAGCAGCCAGGTTTTGGGGGATACGCAGTATTTT.

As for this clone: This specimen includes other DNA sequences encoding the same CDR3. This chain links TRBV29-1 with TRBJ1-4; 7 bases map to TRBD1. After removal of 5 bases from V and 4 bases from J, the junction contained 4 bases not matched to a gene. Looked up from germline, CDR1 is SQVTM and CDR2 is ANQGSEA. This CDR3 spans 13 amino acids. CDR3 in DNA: TGCAGCGTTAGACAGGGAGGTAATGAAAAACTGTTTTTT. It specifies CSVRQGGNEKLFF.

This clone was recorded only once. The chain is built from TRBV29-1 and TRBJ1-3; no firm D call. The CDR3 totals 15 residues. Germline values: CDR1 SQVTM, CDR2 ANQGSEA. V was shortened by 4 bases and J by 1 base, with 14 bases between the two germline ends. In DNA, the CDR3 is TGCAGCGTTGTCATCCCTCGGACGTCTGGAAACACCATATATTTT. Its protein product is CSVVIPRTSGNTIYF.